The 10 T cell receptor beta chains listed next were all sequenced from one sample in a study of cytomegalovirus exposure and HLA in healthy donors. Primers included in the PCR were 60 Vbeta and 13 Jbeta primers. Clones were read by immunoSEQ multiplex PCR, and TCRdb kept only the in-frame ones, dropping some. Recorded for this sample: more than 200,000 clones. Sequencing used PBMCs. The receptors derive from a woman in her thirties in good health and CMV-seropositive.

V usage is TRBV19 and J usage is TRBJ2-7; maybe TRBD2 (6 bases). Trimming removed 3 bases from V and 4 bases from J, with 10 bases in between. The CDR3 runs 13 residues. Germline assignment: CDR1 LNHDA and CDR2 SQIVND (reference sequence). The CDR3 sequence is CASSMDGGYEQYF. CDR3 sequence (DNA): TGTGCCAGTAGTATGGATGGGGGGTACGAGCAGTACTTC. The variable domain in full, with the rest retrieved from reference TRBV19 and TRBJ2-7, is DGGITQSPKYLFRKEGQNVTLSCEQNLNHDAMYWYRQDPGQGLRLIYYSQIVNDFQKGDIAEGYSVSREKKESFPLTVTSAQKNPTAFYLCASSMDGGYEQYFGPGTRLTVT.

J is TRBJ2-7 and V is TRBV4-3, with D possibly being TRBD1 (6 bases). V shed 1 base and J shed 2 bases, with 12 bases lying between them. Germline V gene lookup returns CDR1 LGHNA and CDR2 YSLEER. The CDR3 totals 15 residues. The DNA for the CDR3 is TGCGCCAGCAGCCAAGTATCAGGGGTCACCTACGAGCAGTACTTC. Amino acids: CASSQVSGVTYEQYF.

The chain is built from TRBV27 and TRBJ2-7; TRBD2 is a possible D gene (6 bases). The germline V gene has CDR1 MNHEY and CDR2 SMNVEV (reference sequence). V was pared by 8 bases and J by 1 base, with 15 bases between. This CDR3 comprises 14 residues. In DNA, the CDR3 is TGTGCCAGCCGACGGGACGGGAGTTCCTACGAGCAGTACTTC. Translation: CASRRDGSSYEQYF.

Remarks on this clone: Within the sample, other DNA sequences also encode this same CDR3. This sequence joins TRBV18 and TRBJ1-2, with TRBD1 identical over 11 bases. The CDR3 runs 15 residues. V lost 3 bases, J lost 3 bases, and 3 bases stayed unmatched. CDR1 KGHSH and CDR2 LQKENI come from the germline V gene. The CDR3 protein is CASSPGQGADYGYTF. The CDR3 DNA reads TGTGCCAGCTCACCCGGACAGGGGGCCGACTATGGCTACACCTTC.

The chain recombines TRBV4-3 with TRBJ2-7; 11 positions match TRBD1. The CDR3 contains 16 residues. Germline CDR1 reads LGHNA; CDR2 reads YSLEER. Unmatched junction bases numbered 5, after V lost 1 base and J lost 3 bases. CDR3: CASSQGTGTGGYEQYF. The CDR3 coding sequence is TGCGCCAGCAGCCAAGGTACCGGGACAGGGGGCTACGAGCAGTACTTC.

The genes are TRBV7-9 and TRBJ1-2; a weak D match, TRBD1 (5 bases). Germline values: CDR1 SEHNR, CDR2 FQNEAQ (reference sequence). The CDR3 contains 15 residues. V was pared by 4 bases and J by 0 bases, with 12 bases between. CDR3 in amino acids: CASSSLGEANYGYTF. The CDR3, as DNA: TGTGCCAGCAGCTCTCTAGGGGAAGCTAACTATGGCTACACCTTC.

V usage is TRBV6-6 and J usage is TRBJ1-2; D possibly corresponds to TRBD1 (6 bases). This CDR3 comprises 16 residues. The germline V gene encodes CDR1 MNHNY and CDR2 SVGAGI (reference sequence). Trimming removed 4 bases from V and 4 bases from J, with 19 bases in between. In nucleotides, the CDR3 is TGTGCCAGCAGTTCCGTCTTGGACAGTCGAGCCTATGGCTACACCTTC. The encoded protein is CASSSVLDSRAYGYTF.

As DNA, the CDR3 is TGTGCCATCAGCCTTAGCGGGGCCCTGGATGAGCAGTTCTTC. It codes for CAISLSGALDEQFF. The chain joins TRBV10-3 to TRBJ2-1; the match to TRBD2 covers 8 bases. Germline-derived CDR1 and CDR2 are ENHRY and SYGVKD. CDR3 size: 14 residues. Trimming removed 6 bases from V and 8 bases from J; junction bases left unmatched: 9.

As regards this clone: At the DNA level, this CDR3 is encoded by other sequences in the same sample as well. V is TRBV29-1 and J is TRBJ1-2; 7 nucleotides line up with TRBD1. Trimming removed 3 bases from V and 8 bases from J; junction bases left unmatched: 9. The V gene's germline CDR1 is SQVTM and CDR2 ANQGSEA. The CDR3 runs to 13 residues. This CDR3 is CSVDTGQSYGYTF. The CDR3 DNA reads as TGCAGCGTTGATACGGGACAGAGTTACGGCTACACCTTC.

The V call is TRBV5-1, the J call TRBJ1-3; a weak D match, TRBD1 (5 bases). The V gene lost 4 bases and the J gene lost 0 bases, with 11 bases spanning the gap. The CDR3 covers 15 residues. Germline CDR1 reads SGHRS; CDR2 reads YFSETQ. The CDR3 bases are TGCGCCAGCAGCCCGGACACTTACTCTGGAAACACCATATATTTT. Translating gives CASSPDTYSGNTIYF.